This T cell receptor beta chain was recovered during a study of radiotherapy plus CTLA-4 blockade in lung cancer. Germline V gene lookup returns CDR1 SGHTA and CDR2 FQGNSA. CDR3 length: 14 amino acids. The V end lost 1 base, the J end lost 6 bases, and 12 bases lay between the germline ends. The method was immunoSEQ multiplex PCR; TCRdb's version includes in-frame clones alone and lacks a portion of them. Among tens of thousands of clones, roughly 86% were seen once, and the ten largest hold roughly 0.95%. This sample comprised peripheral blood, obtained from a patient treated with radiotherapy plus ipilimumab. The TCR was taken from a human donor with non-small cell lung cancer who had stable disease on radiotherapy plus ipilimumab. This chain uses TRBV7-2 with TRBJ1-1; a possible D gene is TRBD1 (5 bases). This CDR3 is CASSLDGASAEAFF. The CDR3 DNA reads as TGTGCCAGCAGCTTAGATGGGGCATCCGCTGAAGCTTTCTTT.